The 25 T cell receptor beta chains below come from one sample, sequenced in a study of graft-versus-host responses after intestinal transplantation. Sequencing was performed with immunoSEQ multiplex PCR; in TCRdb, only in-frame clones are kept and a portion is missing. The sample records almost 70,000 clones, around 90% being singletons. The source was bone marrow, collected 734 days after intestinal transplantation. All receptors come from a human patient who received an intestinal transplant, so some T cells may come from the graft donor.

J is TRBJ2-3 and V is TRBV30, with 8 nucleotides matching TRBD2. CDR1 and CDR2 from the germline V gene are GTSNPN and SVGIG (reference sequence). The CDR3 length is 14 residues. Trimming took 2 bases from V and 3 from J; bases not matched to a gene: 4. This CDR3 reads CAWSLASGTDTQYF. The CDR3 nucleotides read TGTGCCTGGAGTCTGGCTAGCGGGACAGATACGCAGTATTTT.

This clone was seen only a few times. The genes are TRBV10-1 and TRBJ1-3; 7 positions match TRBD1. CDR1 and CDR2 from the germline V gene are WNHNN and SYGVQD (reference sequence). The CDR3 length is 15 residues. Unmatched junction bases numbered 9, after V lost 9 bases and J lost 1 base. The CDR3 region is CARRDRILSGNTIYF. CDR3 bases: TGCGCCAGAAGGGACAGAATACTTTCTGGAAACACCATATATTTT.

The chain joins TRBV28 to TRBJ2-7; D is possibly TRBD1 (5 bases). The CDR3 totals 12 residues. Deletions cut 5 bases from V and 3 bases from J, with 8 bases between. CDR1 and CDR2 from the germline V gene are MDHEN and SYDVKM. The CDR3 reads CASSLQVYEQYF. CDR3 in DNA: TGTGCCAGCAGTCTACAGGTCTACGAGCAGTACTTC.

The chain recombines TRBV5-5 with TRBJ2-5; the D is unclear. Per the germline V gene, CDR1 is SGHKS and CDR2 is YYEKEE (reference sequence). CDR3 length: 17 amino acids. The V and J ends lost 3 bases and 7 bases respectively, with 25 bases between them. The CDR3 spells CASSSDHQSGYRWTQYF. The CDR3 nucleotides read TGTGCCAGCAGCTCCGATCACCAATCCGGATATCGATGGACCCAGTACTTC.

The CDR3 sequence is CSVEVVWTGRTEAFF. The CDR3 DNA reads TGCAGCGTTGAAGTCGTTTGGACGGGTAGGACTGAAGCTTTCTTT. The chain links TRBV29-1 to TRBJ1-1, with D uncertain. CDR1 is SQVTM and CDR2 is ANQGSEA in the germline V gene. CDR3 length: 15 amino acids. Trimming left V 1 base short and J 5 bases short, with 17 bases between. Variable domain in full (rest from reference TRBV29-1 and TRBJ1-1): SAVISQKPSRDICQRGTSLTIQCQVDSQVTMMFWYRQQPGQSLTLIATANQGSEATYESGFVIDKFPISRPNLTFSTLTVSNMSPEDSSIYLCSVEVVWTGRTEAFFGQGTRLTVV.

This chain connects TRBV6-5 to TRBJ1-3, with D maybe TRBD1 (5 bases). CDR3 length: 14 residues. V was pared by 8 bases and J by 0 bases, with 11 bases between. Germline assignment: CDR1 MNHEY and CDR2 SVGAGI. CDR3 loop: CASGGGISGNTIYF. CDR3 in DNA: TGTGCCAGCGGGGGTGGGATCTCTGGAAACACCATATATTTT.

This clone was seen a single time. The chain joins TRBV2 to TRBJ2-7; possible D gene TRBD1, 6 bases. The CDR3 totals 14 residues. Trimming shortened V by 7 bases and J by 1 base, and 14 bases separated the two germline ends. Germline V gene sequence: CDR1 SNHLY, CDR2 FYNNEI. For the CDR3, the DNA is TGTGCCAGCATGTGGGACATTGTATCCTACGAGCAGTACTTC. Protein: CASMWDIVSYEQYF.

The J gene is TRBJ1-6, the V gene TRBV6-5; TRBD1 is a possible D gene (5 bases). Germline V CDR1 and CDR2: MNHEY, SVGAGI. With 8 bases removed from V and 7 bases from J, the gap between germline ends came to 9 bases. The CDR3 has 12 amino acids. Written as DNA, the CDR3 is TGTGCCAGCGCAGGGCAGAATTCACCCCTCCACTTT. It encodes CASAGQNSPLHF.

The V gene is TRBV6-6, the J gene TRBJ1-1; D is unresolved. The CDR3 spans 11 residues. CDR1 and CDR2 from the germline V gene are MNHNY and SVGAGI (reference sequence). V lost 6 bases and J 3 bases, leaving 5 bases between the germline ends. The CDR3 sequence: CASSVYTEAFF. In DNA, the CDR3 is TGTGCCAGCAGCGTATACACTGAAGCTTTCTTT.

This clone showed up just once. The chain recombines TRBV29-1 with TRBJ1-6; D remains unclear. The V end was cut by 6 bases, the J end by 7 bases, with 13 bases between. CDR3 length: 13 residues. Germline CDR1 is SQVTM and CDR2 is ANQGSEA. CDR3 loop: CSVRLTSNSPLHF. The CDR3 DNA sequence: TGCAGCGTCAGATTAACTTCGAATTCACCCCTCCACTTT.

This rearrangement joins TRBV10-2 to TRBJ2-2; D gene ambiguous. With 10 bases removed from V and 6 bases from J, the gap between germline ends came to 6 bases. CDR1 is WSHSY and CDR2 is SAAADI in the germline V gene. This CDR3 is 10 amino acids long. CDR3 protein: CATPPGELFF. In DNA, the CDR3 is TGCGCCACACCCCCCGGGGAGCTGTTTTTT.

CDR3: CASSPTSGRVNEQFF. In nucleotides, the CDR3 is TGTGCCAGCTCCCCGACTAGCGGGAGGGTTAATGAGCAGTTCTTC. V and J are TRBV18 and TRBJ2-1; TRBD2 matches at 14 bases. V trimming: 6 bases; J trimming: 7 bases; junction bases outside the gene matches: 5. The CDR3 consists of 15 residues. In germline, CDR1 is KGHSH, CDR2 LQKENI.

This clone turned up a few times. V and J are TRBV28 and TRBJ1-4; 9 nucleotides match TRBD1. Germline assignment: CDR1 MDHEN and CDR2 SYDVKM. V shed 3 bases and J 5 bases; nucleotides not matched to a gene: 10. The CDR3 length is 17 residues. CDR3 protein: CASSFSPTGTGNEKLFF. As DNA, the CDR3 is TGTGCCAGCAGTTTCTCCCCTACCGGGACAGGGAATGAAAAACTGTTTTTT.

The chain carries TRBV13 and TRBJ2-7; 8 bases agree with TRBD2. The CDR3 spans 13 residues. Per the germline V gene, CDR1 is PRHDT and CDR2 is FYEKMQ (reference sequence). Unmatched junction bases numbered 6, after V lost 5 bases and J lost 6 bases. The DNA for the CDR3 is TGTGCCAGCAGCATAGCGGGGTTCGGCGAGCAGTACTTC. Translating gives CASSIAGFGEQYF. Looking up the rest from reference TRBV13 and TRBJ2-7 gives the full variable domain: AAGVIQSPRHLIKEKRETATLKCYPIPRHDTVYWYQQGPGQDPQFLISFYEKMQSDKGSIPDRFSAQQFSDYHSELNMSSLELGDSALYFCASSIAGFGEQYFGPGTRLTVT.

The CDR3 DNA sequence: TGTGCCAGCAGTTACTCTTGGCAGGGGTATGAGCAGTTCTTC. As protein: CASSYSWQGYEQFF. The chain links TRBV6-5 to TRBJ2-1; D may be TRBD1 (6 bases). Germline V gene sequence: CDR1 MNHEY, CDR2 SVGAGI. CDR3 length equals 14 residues. V shed 0 bases and J shed 8 bases, with 11 bases lying between them.

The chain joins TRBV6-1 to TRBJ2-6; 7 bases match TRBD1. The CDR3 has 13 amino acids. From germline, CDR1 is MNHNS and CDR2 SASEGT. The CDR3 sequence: CGTGNSGANVLTF. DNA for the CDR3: TGTGGGACAGGTAACTCTGGGGCCAACGTCCTGACTTTC.

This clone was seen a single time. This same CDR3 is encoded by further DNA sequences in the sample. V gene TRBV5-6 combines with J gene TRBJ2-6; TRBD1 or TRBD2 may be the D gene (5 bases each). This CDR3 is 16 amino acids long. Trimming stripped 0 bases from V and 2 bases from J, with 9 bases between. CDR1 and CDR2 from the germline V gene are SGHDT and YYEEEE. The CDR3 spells CASSLDVGAGANVLTF. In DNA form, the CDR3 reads TGTGCCAGCAGCTTGGACGTGGGGGCTGGGGCCAACGTCCTGACTTTC. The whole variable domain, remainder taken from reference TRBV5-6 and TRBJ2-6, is DAGVTQSPTHLIKTRGQQVTLRCSPKSGHDTVSWYQQALGQGPQFIFQYYEEEERQRGNFPDRFSGHQFPNYSSELNVNALLLGDSALYLCASSLDVGAGANVLTFGAGSRLTVL.

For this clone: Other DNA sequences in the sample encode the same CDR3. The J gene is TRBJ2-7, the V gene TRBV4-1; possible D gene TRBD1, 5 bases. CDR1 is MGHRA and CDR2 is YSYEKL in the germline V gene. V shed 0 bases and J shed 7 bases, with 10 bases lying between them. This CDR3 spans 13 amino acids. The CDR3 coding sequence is TGCGCCAGCAGCCAAGATAAGGGGTATGAGCAGTACTTC. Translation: CASSQDKGYEQYF.

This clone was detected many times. Here the CDR3 DNA reads TGCGCCAGCAGTGAGAGCTACGAGCAGTACTTC. It specifies CASSESYEQYF. The chain uses TRBV10-2 and TRBJ2-7, with unresolved D. Germline assignment: CDR1 WSHSY and CDR2 SAAADI. Trimming pared 2 bases from V and 3 bases from J, leaving 2 bases between. This CDR3 has 11 residues.

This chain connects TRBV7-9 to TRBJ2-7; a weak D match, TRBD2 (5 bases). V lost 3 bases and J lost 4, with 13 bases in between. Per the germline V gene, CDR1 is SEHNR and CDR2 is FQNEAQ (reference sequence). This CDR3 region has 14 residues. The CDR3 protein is CASSFPGNKYEQYF. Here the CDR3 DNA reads TGTGCCAGCAGCTTTCCGGGAAATAAGTACGAGCAGTACTTC. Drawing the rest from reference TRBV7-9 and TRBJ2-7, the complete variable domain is DTGVSQNPRHKITKRGQNVTFRCDPISEHNRLYWYRQTLGQGPEFLTYFQNEAQLEKSRLLSDRFSAERPKGSFSTLEIQRTEQGDSAMYLCASSFPGNKYEQYFGPGTRLTVT.

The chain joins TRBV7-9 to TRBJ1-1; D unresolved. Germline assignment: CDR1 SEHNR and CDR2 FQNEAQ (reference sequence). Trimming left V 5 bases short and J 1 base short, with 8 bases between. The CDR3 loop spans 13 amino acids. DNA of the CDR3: TGTGCCAGCAGCATCACAGCGAACACTGAAGCTTTCTTT. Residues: CASSITANTEAFF. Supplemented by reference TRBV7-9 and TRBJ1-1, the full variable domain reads DTGVSQNPRHKITKRGQNVTFRCDPISEHNRLYWYRQTLGQGPEFLTYFQNEAQLEKSRLLSDRFSAERPKGSFSTLEIQRTEQGDSAMYLCASSITANTEAFFGQGTRLTVV.

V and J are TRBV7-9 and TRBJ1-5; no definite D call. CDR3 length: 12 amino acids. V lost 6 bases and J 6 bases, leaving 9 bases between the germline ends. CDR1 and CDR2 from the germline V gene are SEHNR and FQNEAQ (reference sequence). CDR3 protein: CASSFPGQPQHF. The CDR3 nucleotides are TGTGCCAGCAGTTTCCCGGGTCAGCCCCAGCATTTT.

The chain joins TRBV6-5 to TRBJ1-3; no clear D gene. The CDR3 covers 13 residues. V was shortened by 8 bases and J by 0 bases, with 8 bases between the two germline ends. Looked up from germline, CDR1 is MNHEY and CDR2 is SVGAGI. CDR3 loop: CASQAFSGNTIYF. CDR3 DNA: TGTGCCAGCCAGGCCTTCTCTGGAAACACCATATATTTT.

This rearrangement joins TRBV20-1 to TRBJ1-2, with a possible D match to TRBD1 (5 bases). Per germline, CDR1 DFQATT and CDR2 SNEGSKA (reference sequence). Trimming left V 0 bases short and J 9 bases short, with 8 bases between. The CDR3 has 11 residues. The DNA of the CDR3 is TGCAGTGCTAGAGATCTGGACAGCTACACCTTC. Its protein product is CSARDLDSYTF.

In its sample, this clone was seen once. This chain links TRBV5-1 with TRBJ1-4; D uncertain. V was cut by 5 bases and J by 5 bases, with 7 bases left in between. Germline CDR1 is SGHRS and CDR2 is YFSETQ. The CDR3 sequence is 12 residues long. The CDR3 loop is CASRVSNEKLFF. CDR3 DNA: TGCGCCAGCAGAGTTAGCAATGAAAAACTGTTTTTT.